The source of this TCR beta chain is a study of blood T cell repertoires in COVID-19. About the study: T cells, B-cell-depleted T cells, or PBMCs provided the cDNA or gDNA that served as material.

Repertoires were generated with immunoSEQ multiplex PCR, while TCRdb's copy carries only in-frame clones and drops some. This table has some 210,000 clones, around nine tenths appearing once. Germline V CDR1 and CDR2: SQVTM, ANQGSEA. The length of the CDR3 is 16 residues. Unmatched junction bases numbered 12, after V lost 3 bases and J lost 7 bases. The sample was peripheral blood. The chain combines TRBV29-1 with TRBJ1-4; 9 bases align to TRBD1. The TCR originated in a woman aged 40 to 50 who had recovered from COVID-19. CDR3 loop: CSVDWGQGRPGEKLFF. Written as DNA, the CDR3 is TGCAGCGTTGATTGGGGACAGGGAAGACCGGGTGAAAAACTGTTTTTT.